This T cell receptor beta chain was observed in a study of T-cell reconstitution after alpha-beta-depleted transplantation in children. Preparation of the TCRbeta library involved a method that used unique molecular identifiers. TCRdb ran MiXCR on the PCR reads and lists one entry per CDR3 protein. The sample has a few hundred thousand distinct CDR3 sequences, about a tenth seen once. Germline CDR1 is SGHTA and CDR2 is FQGNSA. Deletions cut 2 bases from V and 0 bases from J, with 9 bases between. This CDR3 comprises 15 residues. This clonotype was seen a handful of times. The TCR was taken from a human donor who donated a stem cell graft to a child with acute lymphoblastic leukemia. The chain links TRBV7-2 to TRBJ2-3; D gene uncertain. The sequencing here drew on PBMCs from the stem cell graft donor, taken from the stem cell graft. The CDR3 region has the DNA TGTGCCAGCAGCTTACGAACGCGCAGCACAGATACGCAGTATTTT. Residues: CASSLRTRSTDTQYF.